A single sample gave rise to the 5 T cell receptor beta chains below, sequenced in a study of T-cell reconstitution after alpha-beta-depleted transplantation in children. Unique molecular identifiers were incorporated into the prepared TCRbeta library. TCRdb re-called the PCR reads with MiXCR, one entry per CDR3 protein. The sample carries about 640,000 distinct CDR3 sequences, 10% to 15% recorded once. The starting material was PBMCs, mostly from graft donor cells, obtained 360 days after TCRalphabeta/CD19-depleted stem cell transplant. These receptors all stem from a male patient younger than 18 who had a stem cell transplant for acute myeloid leukemia, so the T cells may come from the graft donor.

The V and J genes are TRBV7-2 and TRBJ2-5; D call uncertain. Germline assignment: CDR1 SGHTA and CDR2 FQGNSA. V was shortened by 4 bases and J by 1 base, with 13 bases between the two germline ends. The CDR3 runs 15 residues. CDR3 sequence reads: CASSYITKTQETQYF. The DNA of the CDR3 is TGTGCCAGCAGCTACATAACGAAGACCCAAGAGACCCAGTACTTC.

This clonotype came up a few times. The chain carries TRBV30 and TRBJ2-2; maybe TRBD2 (5 bases). The V gene lost 2 bases and the J gene lost 5 bases, with 9 bases spanning the gap. CDR3 length: 13 residues. Germline V gives CDR1 GTSNPN, CDR2 SVGIG (reference sequence). CDR3 bases: TGTGCCTGGAGTTATACGGGAACCGGGGAGCTGTTTTTT. Translation: CAWSYTGTGELFF.

This clonotype was seen more than once but under ten times. The gene calls are TRBV13 and TRBJ2-1; 9 bases align to TRBD1. CDR1 is PRHDT, CDR2 FYEKMQ, per germline (reference sequence). Trimming at V came to 5 bases and at J to 10 bases, leaving 15 bases not matched to a gene. The CDR3 covers 16 residues. CDR3 nucleotides: TGTGCCAGCAGCCTCCGGGACAGGGACCTTTTAGACGAGCAGTTCTTC. Encoded protein: CASSLRDRDLLDEQFF.

The V call is TRBV7-2, the J call TRBJ2-1; 9 nucleotides agree with TRBD2. From germline, CDR1 is SGHTA and CDR2 FQGNSA. This CDR3 has 16 amino acids. V was clipped by 5 bases and J by 2 bases; unmatched bases: 7. The CDR3 protein is CASSKASGKPYNEQFF. CDR3 sequence (DNA): TGTGCCAGCAGCAAAGCTAGCGGGAAGCCCTACAATGAGCAGTTCTTC.

This clonotype has a count of ten or more. The rearrangement links TRBV25-1 to TRBJ2-5; either TRBD1 or TRBD2 may fit D (6 bases each). Germline loops: CDR1 MGHDK, CDR2 SYGVNS. The CDR3 spans 15 residues. V was pared by 3 bases and J by 5 bases, with 16 bases between. The CDR3 region has the DNA TGTGCCAGCAGTGATCTACGGGGGCCATTGGAGACCCAGTACTTC. Its translation is CASSDLRGPLETQYF.